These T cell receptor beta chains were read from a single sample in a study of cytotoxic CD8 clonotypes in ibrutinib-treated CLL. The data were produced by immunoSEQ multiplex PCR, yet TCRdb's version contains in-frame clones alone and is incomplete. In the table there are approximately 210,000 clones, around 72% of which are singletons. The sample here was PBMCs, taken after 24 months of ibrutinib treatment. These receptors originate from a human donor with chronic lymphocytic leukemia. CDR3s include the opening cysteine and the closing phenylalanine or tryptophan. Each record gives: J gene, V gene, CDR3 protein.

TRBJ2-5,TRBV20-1,CSVSETQYF
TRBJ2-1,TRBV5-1,CASSPLAGDLGQFF
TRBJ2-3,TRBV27,CASSHLALSTDTQYF
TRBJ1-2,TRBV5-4,CASSQDFRNYGYTF
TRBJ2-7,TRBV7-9,CASSPWTSGRALYEQYF
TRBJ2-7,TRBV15,CATSREKGLAGSEQYF
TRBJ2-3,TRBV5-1,CASLQTSGHTDTQYF
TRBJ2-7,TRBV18,CASSPSGGSYEQYF
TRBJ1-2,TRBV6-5,CASSYDLGHYGYTF
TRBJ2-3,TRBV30,CACKTTGDTQYF
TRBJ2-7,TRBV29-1,CSVVLMVGYEQYF
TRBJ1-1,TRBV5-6,CASSFRTGGTEAFF